The 18 T cell receptor beta chains in this list originate from one sample, sequenced in a study of shared clonotypes between healthy human individuals. Assay used: immunoSEQ multiplex PCR; TCRdb lists only in-frame clones, some missing. The profile shows over a million clones, about 96% of them singletons. Sequenced input: naive CD4+ T cells sorted from blood. As for subset: CD45RA+ positively selected. These receptors were collected from a man aged 25 to 40 in good health.

The chain recombines TRBV28 with TRBJ2-1, with D uncertain. The CDR3 sequence is 15 residues long. Trimming took off 3 bases at V and 4 bases at J, with 13 bases between the two ends. CDR1 MDHEN and CDR2 SYDVKM come from the germline V gene. Here the CDR3 DNA reads TGTGCCAGCAGTTTCAGTGGTTTGATATACAATGAGCAGTTCTTC. Residues: CASSFSGLIYNEQFF.

This rearrangement joins TRBV11-2 to TRBJ2-1; 10 nucleotides line up with TRBD2. The V segment lost 3 bases and the J segment 5 bases; nucleotides outside the gene matches: 10. CDR1 SGHAT and CDR2 FQNNGV come from the germline V gene. The CDR3 spans 17 residues. CDR3 in DNA: TGTGCCAGCAGCTTCTTAGCGGGAGGAAACTATAACAATGAGCAGTTCTTC. This translates into CASSFLAGGNYNNEQFF.

This clone was seen just once. The V and J genes are TRBV5-1 and TRBJ2-1; perhaps TRBD2 as D (5 bases). Germline V lookup: CDR1 SGHRS, CDR2 YFSETQ. The CDR3 contains 15 residues. V gave up 0 bases and J gave up 8 bases, with 15 bases separating them. DNA for the CDR3: TGCGCCAGCAGCTTGGGGCGGGCGGCCCGGTATGAGCAGTTCTTC. Its translation is CASSLGRAARYEQFF.

The rearrangement joins TRBV28 to TRBJ1-2; D not certain. This CDR3 spans 15 amino acids. The V end was cut by 2 bases, the J end by 7 bases, with 17 bases between. The germline V gene has CDR1 MDHEN and CDR2 SYDVKM. The CDR3 DNA sequence: TGTGCCAGCAGTTTAATGCCCTTTACCAAGGGTGGCTACACCTTC. Translating it yields CASSLMPFTKGGYTF.

The V call is TRBV10-2, the J call TRBJ1-4, with D possibly TRBD1 on 5 matching bases. Trimming removed 5 bases from V and 3 bases from J, with 13 bases in between. The CDR3 totals 15 residues. Germline V CDR1 and CDR2: WSHSY, SAAADI. In DNA form, the CDR3 reads TGCGCCAGCAGTCCCGGCAAAGGGGCTAATGAAAAACTGTTTTTT. Protein: CASSPGKGANEKLFF.

The chain combines TRBV2 with TRBJ1-5; 9 nucleotides line up with TRBD1. Losses at the gene ends were 6 bases for V and 5 bases for J; bases not matched to a gene: 5. In germline, CDR1 is SNHLY, CDR2 FYNNEI. This CDR3 comprises 14 residues. The CDR3 nucleotides read TGTGCCAGCAGCTTACAGGGGGCCCATCAGCCCCAGCATTTT. As protein: CASSLQGAHQPQHF.

This CDR3 reads CASTPGIGNYEQYF. The CDR3 coding sequence is TGTGCCAGCACCCCGGGGATAGGAAATTACGAGCAGTACTTC. The V call is TRBV28, the J call TRBJ2-7; D is perhaps TRBD2 (5 bases). Germline V lookup: CDR1 MDHEN, CDR2 SYDVKM. V dropped 7 bases and J dropped 4 bases, with 17 bases sitting between them. This CDR3 is built from 14 residues. Drawing the rest from reference TRBV28 and TRBJ2-7, the complete variable domain is DVKVTQSSRYLVKRTGEKVFLECVQDMDHENMFWYRQDPGLGLRLIYFSYDVKMKEKGDIPEGYSVSREKKERFSLILESASTNQTSMYLCASTPGIGNYEQYFGPGTRLTVT.

A single count supports this clone. The CDR3 is CASSRGTGANVLTF. The CDR3 coding sequence is TGTGCCAGCTCCCGGGGGACCGGGGCCAACGTCCTGACTTTC. J is TRBJ2-6 and V is TRBV18, with D possibly TRBD2 on 6 matching bases. The CDR3 extends over 14 amino acids. The germline V gene has CDR1 KGHSH and CDR2 LQKENI. V lost 6 bases, J lost 4 bases, and 10 bases lay in between.

The CDR3 spells CASSLPRSTDTQYF. The CDR3, as DNA: TGTGCCAGCAGTTTACCGAGAAGCACAGATACGCAGTATTTT. V gene TRBV28 combines with J gene TRBJ2-3; D ambiguous. The V gene lost 2 bases and the J gene lost 0 bases, with 6 bases spanning the gap. There are 14 residues in the CDR3. The germline V gene encodes CDR1 MDHEN and CDR2 SYDVKM.

For this clone: This sample includes further DNA sequences coding for the same CDR3. V usage is TRBV28 and J usage is TRBJ1-3; D is uncertain. CDR3 size: 12 residues. CDR1 MDHEN and CDR2 SYDVKM come from the germline V gene. V gave up 2 bases and J gave up 3 bases, with 2 bases separating them. The CDR3 protein is CASSLRGNTIYF. CDR3 DNA sequence: TGTGCCAGCAGTTTACGTGGAAACACCATATATTTT. Looking up the rest from reference TRBV28 and TRBJ1-3 gives the full variable domain: DVKVTQSSRYLVKRTGEKVFLECVQDMDHENMFWYRQDPGLGLRLIYFSYDVKMKEKGDIPEGYSVSREKKERFSLILESASTNQTSMYLCASSLRGNTIYFGEGSWLTVV.

The sample holds one count of this clone. The chain employs TRBV7-2 and TRBJ1-2; the match to TRBD1 covers 7 bases. The CDR3 is 16 amino acids. The ends lost 1 base at V and 4 bases at J; junction bases unmatched: 9. The germline V gene encodes CDR1 SGHTA and CDR2 FQGNSA. The CDR3 spells CASSLEPTGYGYGYTF. The DNA for the CDR3 is TGTGCCAGCAGCTTAGAGCCGACAGGGTACGGCTATGGCTACACCTTC.

The chain is built from TRBV6-1 and TRBJ2-7; 7 bases align to TRBD1. V shed 3 bases, J shed 3 bases, and the junction held 14 bases outside the gene matches. Germline V gives CDR1 MNHNS, CDR2 SASEGT. The CDR3 has 17 amino acids. The CDR3 loop reads CASSDLPRGRRYYEQYF. The CDR3 DNA reads as TGTGCCAGCAGTGACTTACCTAGGGGGCGGAGGTACTACGAGCAGTACTTC.

V usage is TRBV6-1 and J usage is TRBJ1-5; TRBD1 is a possible D gene (5 bases). V lost 5 bases and J 2 bases, leaving 13 bases between the germline ends. Germline V gene data show CDR1 as MNHNS and CDR2 as SASEGT. The CDR3 loop spans 15 amino acids. The CDR3 loop reads CASSPQGLGNQPQHF. The CDR3 DNA reads TGTGCCAGCAGTCCCCAGGGACTTGGCAATCAGCCCCAGCATTTT.

This clone was seen just once. The chain joins TRBV18 to TRBJ1-1, with TRBD1 matching 10 bases. J was trimmed by 5 bases and V by 6 bases; bases with no gene match: 9. The germline V gene encodes CDR1 KGHSH and CDR2 LQKENI. The CDR3 totals 15 residues. The CDR3 DNA reads as TGTGCCAGCTCTAAGCCGGGACAGGGGTGGACTGAAGCTTTCTTT. It codes for CASSKPGQGWTEAFF.

The V and J genes are TRBV18 and TRBJ2-2; 8 nucleotides line up with TRBD1. This CDR3 comprises 15 residues. Germline CDR1 reads KGHSH; CDR2 reads LQKENI. V gave up 3 bases and J gave up 10 bases; unmatched junction bases: 10. The CDR3 protein is CASSPPGQVHEELFF. The CDR3 nucleotides are TGTGCCAGCTCACCCCCGGGACAGGTTCATGAGGAGCTGTTTTTT. Full variable domain (remainder filled in from reference TRBV18 and TRBJ2-2): NAGVMQNPRHLVRRRGQEARLRCSPMKGHSHVYWYRQLPEEGLKFMVYLQKENIIDESGMPKERFSAEFPKEGPSILRIQQVVRGDSAAYFCASSPPGQVHEELFFGEGSRLTVL.

V and J are TRBV10-2 and TRBJ2-3; 11 bases map to TRBD2. Germline V gene data show CDR1 as WSHSY and CDR2 as SAAADI. The CDR3 extends over 17 amino acids. V trimming: 6 bases; J trimming: 5 bases; junction bases outside the gene matches: 13. The CDR3 bases are TGCGCCAGCAGAGATTTTACCGGGACTAGCGGTAAAGATACGCAGTATTTT. Encoded protein: CASRDFTGTSGKDTQYF.

The chain recombines TRBV7-6 with TRBJ2-4; the D gene is possibly TRBD2 (6 bases). CDR3 length: 16 residues. CDR1 and CDR2 from the germline V gene are SGHVS and FNYEAQ. With 4 bases removed from V and 4 bases from J, the gap between germline ends came to 17 bases. The CDR3, as DNA: TGTGCCAGCAGCTACCTCCCGGGACTGGATAAAAACATTCAGTACTTC. This codes for CASSYLPGLDKNIQYF.

The chain recombines TRBV6-1 with TRBJ1-5; 8 nucleotides agree with TRBD1. This CDR3 is 13 amino acids long. Germline loops: CDR1 MNHNS, CDR2 SASEGT. J was trimmed by 13 bases and V by 4 bases; bases with no gene match: 9. As DNA, the CDR3 is TGTGCCAGCAGTGCCGAGACAGGGGCCCGGCAGCATTTT. As protein: CASSAETGARQHF.